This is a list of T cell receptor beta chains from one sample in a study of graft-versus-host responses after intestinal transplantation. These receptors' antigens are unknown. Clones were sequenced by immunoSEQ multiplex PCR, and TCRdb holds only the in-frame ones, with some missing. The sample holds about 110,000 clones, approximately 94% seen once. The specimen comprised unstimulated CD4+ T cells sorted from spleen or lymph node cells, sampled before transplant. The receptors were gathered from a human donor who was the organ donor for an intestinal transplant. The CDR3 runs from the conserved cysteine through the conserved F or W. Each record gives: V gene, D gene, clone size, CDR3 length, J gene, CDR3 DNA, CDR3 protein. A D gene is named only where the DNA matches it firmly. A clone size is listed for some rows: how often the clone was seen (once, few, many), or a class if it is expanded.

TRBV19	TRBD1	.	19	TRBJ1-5	TGTGCCAGTAGTATTAATCGACAGGGGGCGAATCCAGGGAATCAGCCCCAGCATTTT	CASSINRQGANPGNQPQHF
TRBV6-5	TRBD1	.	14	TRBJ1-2	TGTGCCAGCAGAAGGACAGGGCCCGACTATGGCTACACCTTC	CASRRTGPDYGYTF
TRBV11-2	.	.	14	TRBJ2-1	TGTGCCAGCAGCTTAGCTCCGGACTACAATGAGCAGTTCTTC	CASSLAPDYNEQFF
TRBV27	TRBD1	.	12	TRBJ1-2	TGTGCCAGCAGTCCGGACAGGTGGGGCTACACCTTC	CASSPDRWGYTF
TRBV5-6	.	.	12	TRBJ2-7	TGTGCCAGCAGCTTTTGGGACTACGAGCAGTACTTC	CASSFWDYEQYF
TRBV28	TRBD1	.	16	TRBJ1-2	TGTGCCAGCAGTTTAACGGGCAGGGGGCCGGGCTATGGCTACACCTTC	CASSLTGRGPGYGYTF
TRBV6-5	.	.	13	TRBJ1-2	TGTGCCAGCAGTGAGTTGGCGGACTATGGCTACACCTTC	CASSELADYGYTF
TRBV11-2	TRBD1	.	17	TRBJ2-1	TGTGCCAGCAGCTTGTGGACAGGGGGCGTCTCCTACAATGAGCAGTTCTTC	CASSLWTGGVSYNEQFF
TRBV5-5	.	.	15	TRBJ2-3	TGTGCCAGCAGCAAGGAAGCGCGTGGGACAGATACGCAGTATTTT	CASSKEARGTDTQYF
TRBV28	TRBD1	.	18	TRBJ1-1	TGTGCCAGCTCGGGTCAGCTAGGACAGGGGCTTTCGAACACTGAAGCTTTCTTT	CASSGQLGQGLSNTEAFF
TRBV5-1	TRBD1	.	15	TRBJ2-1	TGCGCCAGCAGCCTGGGACAGGGACGTTACAATGAGCAGTTCTTC	CASSLGQGRYNEQFF
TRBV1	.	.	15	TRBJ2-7	TGCACCAGCAGCCAAGCTAGGGGACTCTCCTACGAGCAGTACTTC	CTSSQARGLSYEQYF
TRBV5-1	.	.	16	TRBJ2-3	TGCGCCAGCAGCCCTCTAGGGGTGAGAGGGACAGATACGCAGTATTTT	CASSPLGVRGTDTQYF
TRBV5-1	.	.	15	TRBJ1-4	TGCGCCAGCAGCTTGGTCGGCGGTGGAGGTGAAAAACTGTTTTTT	CASSLVGGGGEKLFF
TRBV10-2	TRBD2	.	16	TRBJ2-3	TGCGCCAGCATGGCGCGACTAGCGGGAGGGGCAGATACGCAGTATTTT	CASMARLAGGADTQYF
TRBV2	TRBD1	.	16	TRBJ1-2	TGTGCCAGCAGAGAAAAAACCGGGACAGCTTTCTATGGCTACACCTTC	CASREKTGTAFYGYTF
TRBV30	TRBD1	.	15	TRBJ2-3	TGTGCCTGCCCTAACGGACAGGGCTACACAGATACGCAGTATTTT	CACPNGQGYTDTQYF
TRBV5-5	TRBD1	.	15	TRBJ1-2	TGTGCCAGCAGCTTAGAAGACAGGGCGTATAGGGGCTACACCTTC	CASSLEDRAYRGYTF
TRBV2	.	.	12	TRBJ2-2	TGTGCCAGTCCATTGGCCACCGGGGAGCTGTTTTTT	CASPLATGELFF
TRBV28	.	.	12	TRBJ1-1	TGTGCCAGCAGTCCCCGCCCTCTGAGGGCTTTCTTT	CASSPRPLRAFF
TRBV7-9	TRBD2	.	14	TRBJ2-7	TGTGCCAGCAGCTTAGGCCTGGCGGGAGGCGAGCAGTACTTC	CASSLGLAGGEQYF
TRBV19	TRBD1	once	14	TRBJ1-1	TGTGCCAGTAGTATGCACAGGGGAGGAACTGAAGCTTTCTTT	CASSMHRGGTEAFF
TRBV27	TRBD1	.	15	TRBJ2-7	TGTGCCAGCAGGACGTACAGGGGGCAGGGTAACGAGCAGTACTTC	CASRTYRGQGNEQYF
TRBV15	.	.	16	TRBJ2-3	TGTGCCACCAGCAGAGACGGACGACCTAGCACAGATACGCAGTATTTT	CATSRDGRPSTDTQYF